The 27 T cell receptor beta chains presented below share a single source sample, sequenced in a study of T cells in Graves' hyperthyroidism and ophthalmopathy. Researchers took RNA transcripts and amplified the TCR beta CDR3 regions from them. The primer set for the first-round RT-PCR of the TCR CDR3 was HTBI. TCRdb independently ran MiXCR on the multiplex PCR reads; one entry per CDR3 protein. The sample records hundreds of thousands of distinct CDR3 sequences, roughly 14% being singletons. Sequencing input: blood. These receptors were obtained from a woman aged 30 to 39 with Graves' hyperthyroidism that later progressed to Graves' ophthalmopathy.

This clonotype was counted ten times or more. The chain is built from TRBV2 and TRBJ2-3, with D hard to call. Per the germline V gene, CDR1 is SNHLY and CDR2 is FYNNEI. V shed 6 bases and J shed 2 bases, with 3 bases lying between them. The CDR3 totals 11 residues. CDR3 in amino acids: CASRVTDTQYF. The DNA of the CDR3 is TGTGCCAGCAGGGTCACAGATACGCAGTATTTT.

The sample holds many counts of this clonotype. This chain connects TRBV29-1 to TRBJ1-4; D perhaps matches TRBD1 (5 bases). V was trimmed by 6 bases and J by 8 bases, leaving 13 bases between them. Looked up from germline, CDR1 is SQVTM and CDR2 is ANQGSEA. The CDR3 contains 12 residues. The CDR3 coding sequence is TGCAGCGTCGCCCGAGGGGACGAAAAACTGTTTTTT. Its translation: CSVARGDEKLFF.

The chain combines TRBV7-2 with TRBJ2-1; TRBD2 aligns across 14 bases. The germline V gene encodes CDR1 SGHTA and CDR2 FQGNSA. The CDR3 has 19 amino acids. V lost 6 bases, J lost 0 bases, and 10 bases stayed unmatched. The CDR3 DNA reads as TGTGCCAGCAGGAGGACTGGACTAGCGGGGGGAAGCTCCTACAATGAGCAGTTCTTC. As protein: CASRRTGLAGGSSYNEQFF.

The rearrangement joins TRBV6-1 to TRBJ1-2; D is ambiguous. V gave up 7 bases and J gave up 4 bases, with 13 bases separating them. Germline V gives CDR1 MNHNS, CDR2 SASEGT. The length of the CDR3 is 13 residues. The CDR3 DNA reads as TGTGCCAGCACCCGGGGTGGGGTCTATGGCTACACCTTC. Its translation is CASTRGGVYGYTF.

Only a few counts were recorded for this clonotype. The V and J genes are TRBV18 and TRBJ2-1; TRBD2 aligns across 7 bases. Germline values: CDR1 KGHSH, CDR2 LQKENI. V was pared by 3 bases and J by 2 bases, with 7 bases of the junction left unmatched. There are 16 residues in the CDR3. The CDR3 bases are TGTGCCAGCTCACCTACGCAGGCGGGGGCCTACAATGAGCAGTTCTTC. This codes for CASSPTQAGAYNEQFF.

This clonotype came up a few times. The chain has TRBV6-2 or TRBV6-3 and TRBJ1-5; 7 positions match TRBD1. The germline CDR1 and CDR2 sequences are MNHEY and SVGEGT. Trimming removed 7 bases from V and 5 bases from J; junction bases left unmatched: 11. This CDR3 region has 15 residues. As DNA, the CDR3 is TGTGCCAGCACCACCTTGACAGGGCGACATCAGCCCCAGCATTTT. Translation: CASTTLTGRHQPQHF.

This clonotype showed up many times. V and J are TRBV20-1 and TRBJ2-7, with D possibly TRBD1 on 5 matching bases. The germline gives CDR1 DFQATT, CDR2 SNEGSKA (reference sequence). Deletions cut 5 bases from V and 3 bases from J, with 8 bases between. CDR3 length: 11 amino acids. The CDR3 bases are TGCAGTGCTCGGACATTCTACGAGCAGTACTTC. Translating gives CSARTFYEQYF.

Only a few counts were recorded for this clonotype. J is TRBJ1-1 and V is TRBV29-1; perhaps TRBD1 as D (6 bases). The CDR3 sequence is 13 residues long. Trimming took off 7 bases at V and 2 bases at J, with 14 bases between the two ends. Per the germline V gene, CDR1 is SQVTM and CDR2 is ANQGSEA. The CDR3 DNA reads TGCAGCGGCGCACAGGGACAAAACACTGAAGCTTTCTTT. Translating gives CSGAQGQNTEAFF.

At least ten counts were recorded for this clonotype. The V call is TRBV3-1, the J call TRBJ2-5, with 10 nucleotides matching TRBD2. With V trimmed by 0 bases and J by 4 bases, 5 bases remained unmatched. The CDR3 is made up of 16 amino acids. The germline V gene has CDR1 LGHDT and CDR2 YNNKEL (reference sequence). The CDR3 DNA reads as TGTGCCAGCAGCCAAGATACGCCTAGCGGGAGAGAGACCCAGTACTTC. As protein: CASSQDTPSGRETQYF.

In this sample, this clonotype turned up a few times. An end of the junction differs from the germline gene, which may be a read error. As DNA, the CDR3 is TGTGCCAGCAAAAGCCGGAGGGGCGGCGCCTACGGGCAGTACTTC. This encodes CASKSRRGGAYGQYF. V is TRBV3-1 and J is TRBJ2-7, with D possibly matching TRBD2 (6 bases). The length of the CDR3 is 15 residues. Looked up from germline, CDR1 is LGHDT and CDR2 is YNNKEL (reference sequence).

The table lists this clonotype with many counts. J is TRBJ1-4 and V is TRBV27, with D unresolved. The CDR3 sequence is 11 residues long. CDR1 is MNHEY and CDR2 is SMNVEV in the germline V gene (reference sequence). V shed 6 bases and J shed 7 bases, with 6 bases lying between them. The DNA of the CDR3 is TGTGCCAGCAGGGGAGGTGAAAAACTGTTTTTT. Amino acid sequence: CASRGGEKLFF.

This clonotype was detected many times. The chain uses TRBV12-3 or TRBV12-4 and TRBJ2-1, with D perhaps matching TRBD1 (6 bases). CDR3 length: 17 residues. Trimming pared 5 bases from V and 0 bases from J, leaving 17 bases between. The CDR3 protein is CASSEARQASSYNEQFF. CDR3 DNA: TGTGCCAGCAGTGAGGCCCGACAGGCTAGCTCCTACAATGAGCAGTTCTTC.

In this sample, this clonotype turned up once. CDR3 bases: TGTGCCAGCAGCTTAGGTCTGCTCACGAGCTCCTACAATGAGCAGTTCTTC. This codes for CASSLGLLTSSYNEQFF. The chain combines TRBV7-2 with TRBJ2-1, with unresolved D. Germline V lookup: CDR1 SGHTA, CDR2 FQGNSA. V shed 1 base and J shed 0 bases, with 13 bases lying between them. The CDR3 loop spans 17 amino acids.

This clonotype was counted only a few times. The chain links TRBV7-6 to TRBJ1-1; no firm D call. CDR3 length equals 13 residues. V was pared by 4 bases and J by 3 bases, with 9 bases between. Looked up from germline, CDR1 is SGHVS and CDR2 is FNYEAQ. The CDR3 reads CASSSQQDTEAFF. The CDR3 DNA is TGTGCCAGCAGCTCACAGCAGGACACTGAAGCTTTCTTT.

The rearrangement joins TRBV19 to TRBJ1-2; 7 bases match TRBD1. Germline CDR1 reads LNHDA; CDR2 reads SQIVND (reference sequence). This CDR3 region has 14 residues. V shed 7 bases and J 6 bases; nucleotides not matched to a gene: 11. The CDR3 DNA sequence: TGTGCCAGTACCCCTGTGACAGGGCAGAATGGCTACACCTTC. This sequence encodes CASTPVTGQNGYTF. Full variable domain (outside the CDR3, taken from reference TRBV19 and TRBJ1-2): DGGITQSPKYLFRKEGQNVTLSCEQNLNHDAMYWYRQDPGQGLRLIYYSQIVNDFQKGDIAEGYSVSREKKESFPLTVTSAQKNPTAFYLCASTPVTGQNGYTFGSGTRLTVV.

This clonotype was observed at least ten times. V usage is TRBV28 and J usage is TRBJ2-7, with a weak D call TRBD2 (5 bases). Trimming removed 4 bases from V and 0 bases from J, with 13 bases in between. The CDR3 length is 15 residues. CDR1 MDHEN and CDR2 SYDVKM come from the germline V gene. The CDR3 nucleotides are TGTGCCAGCAGTTCCCTGGAGCGGAGCTCCTACGAGCAGTACTTC. Translated: CASSSLERSSYEQYF. Full variable domain (outside the CDR3, taken from reference TRBV28 and TRBJ2-7): DVKVTQSSRYLVKRTGEKVFLECVQDMDHENMFWYRQDPGLGLRLIYFSYDVKMKEKGDIPEGYSVSREKKERFSLILESASTNQTSMYLCASSSLERSSYEQYFGPGTRLTVT.

This clonotype turned up a few times. This chain links TRBV24-1 with TRBJ2-1; 11 bases match TRBD2. Germline-derived CDR1 and CDR2 are KGHDR and SFDVKD. The junction had 6 bases not matched to a gene; V was cut back by 4 bases and J by 2 bases. The CDR3 spans 17 residues. CDR3 amino acids: CATSDHTGLAAYNEQFF. CDR3 DNA: TGTGCCACCAGTGACCATACGGGACTAGCGGCCTACAATGAGCAGTTCTTC.

As to this clonotype: A much bigger clone sits one base away, suggesting this may be a read error. The rearrangement links TRBV5-6 to TRBJ2-1; D may correspond to TRBD1 or TRBD2 (5 bases each). The CDR3 has 16 amino acids. Germline values: CDR1 SGHDT, CDR2 YYEEEE. Trimming shortened V by 0 bases and J by 6 bases, and 16 bases separated the two germline ends. CDR3 coding DNA: TGTGCCAGCAGCTTGGGTCCGGGACCAGTATTCAATGAGCAGTTCTTC. Its translation is CASSLGPGPVFNEQFF.

This clonotype was found many times. V and J are TRBV27 and TRBJ2-3, with a weak D call TRBD2 (5 bases). This CDR3 region has 14 residues. The germline V gene has CDR1 MNHEY and CDR2 SMNVEV (reference sequence). V dropped 2 bases and J dropped 3 bases, with 9 bases sitting between them. In DNA, the CDR3 is TGTGCCAGCAGTTTAAGAGGGAGTACAGATACGCAGTATTTT. Its protein product is CASSLRGSTDTQYF.

The chain links TRBV29-1 to TRBJ1-1; D remains ambiguous. The CDR3 spans 13 residues. V was trimmed by 7 bases and J by 1 base, leaving 13 bases between them. In germline, CDR1 is SQVTM, CDR2 ANQGSEA. As DNA, the CDR3 is TGCAGCGGAATCGGACTGAAGAACACTGAAGCTTTCTTT. The encoded protein is CSGIGLKNTEAFF.

This clonotype occurred many times. V gene TRBV24-1 combines with J gene TRBJ1-5; no reliable D call. V was shortened by 4 bases and J by 5 bases, with 23 bases between the two germline ends. Germline V gives CDR1 KGHDR, CDR2 SFDVKD. The CDR3 consists of 18 residues. CDR3 region: CATSDSRRERVGDQPQHF. The CDR3 bases are TGTGCCACCAGTGACTCCAGAAGGGAGCGCGTCGGGGATCAGCCCCAGCATTTT.

Concerning this clonotype itself: Since a much larger clone is just one base distant, this may be a read error. The chain combines TRBV5-1 with TRBJ1-2, with D possibly TRBD1 on 5 matching bases. The germline V gene has CDR1 SGHRS and CDR2 YFSETQ. V gave up 3 bases and J gave up 8 bases, with 23 bases separating them. CDR3 length: 16 residues. The DNA of the CDR3 is TGCGCCAGCAGCTCTAATTCCGGGACCCCCAAATGGGGCTACACCTTC. This sequence encodes CASSSNSGTPKWGYTF. Complete variable domain (other parts from reference TRBV5-1 and TRBJ1-2): KAGVTQTPRYLIKTRGQQVTLSCSPISGHRSVSWYQQTPGQGLQFLFEYFSETQRNKGNFPGRFSGRQFSNSRSEMNVSTLELGDSALYLCASSSNSGTPKWGYTFGSGTRLTVV.

This clonotype was found many times. The CDR3 sequence: CASSLVELAGAYNEQFF. CDR3 DNA: TGTGCCAGCAGTTTAGTAGAGCTAGCGGGCGCCTACAATGAGCAGTTCTTC. The genes are TRBV12-3 or TRBV12-4 and TRBJ2-1; 8 nucleotides line up with TRBD2. The CDR3 extends over 17 amino acids. Trimming cost V 1 base and J 2 bases; bases outside gene matches: 7.

This clonotype was detected many times. The chain recombines TRBV28 with TRBJ2-7; no definite D call. Germline lookup yields CDR1 MDHEN and CDR2 SYDVKM. V was pared by 3 bases and J by 4 bases, with 7 bases between. The CDR3 is 12 amino acids. The CDR3 sequence is CASSFAAYEQYF. The CDR3 DNA sequence: TGTGCCAGCAGTTTCGCAGCATACGAGCAGTACTTC.

Many counts were recorded for this clonotype. The chain is built from TRBV5-1 and TRBJ2-1, with TRBD1 matching over 9 bases. There are 15 residues in the CDR3. Germline loops: CDR1 SGHRS, CDR2 YFSETQ. The J segment lost 8 bases and the V segment lost 4 bases, leaving 10 bases of the junction unmatched. The chain's CDR3 is CASSAPGQGSDEQFF. CDR3 bases: TGCGCCAGCAGCGCCCCGGGACAGGGATCGGATGAGCAGTTCTTC. Full variable domain (missing parts from reference TRBV5-1 and TRBJ2-1): KAGVTQTPRYLIKTRGQQVTLSCSPISGHRSVSWYQQTPGQGLQFLFEYFSETQRNKGNFPGRFSGRQFSNSRSEMNVSTLELGDSALYLCASSAPGQGSDEQFFGPGTRLTVL.

In this sample, this clonotype turned up a few times. This chain connects TRBV6-1 to TRBJ2-1; TRBD2 agrees at 14 bases. J was trimmed by 8 bases and V by 6 bases; bases with no gene match: 6. Looked up from germline, CDR1 is MNHNS and CDR2 is SASEGT. This CDR3 is 15 amino acids long. The CDR3 sequence is CASSLTSGRGYEQFF. Written as DNA, the CDR3 is TGTGCCAGCAGCCTGACTAGCGGGAGGGGGTATGAGCAGTTCTTC.

This clonotype was observed a few times. Compared with germline, one end of the junction differs, possibly owing to a read error. The chain is built from TRBV27 and TRBJ2-7; no reliable D call. This CDR3 is 14 amino acids long. Germline CDR1 MNHEY, CDR2 SMNVEV (reference sequence). CDR3 residues: CASSPLADSFEQYF. In DNA form, the CDR3 reads TGTGCCAGCTCACCACTCGCAGATTCCTTCGAGCAGTACTTC.